This TCR beta chain is from a study of identical twins. Study-level findings and limits: Cross-sectional statistics, not tracking of the same donors, supported the conclusions. Within monozygotic twins, out-of-frame TCR alpha sharing was underestimated by the models.

TCRdb recomputed calls from the 5' RACE reads with MiXCR, one row per CDR3 protein. The sample has about 890,000 distinct CDR3 sequences; 9% to 15% are singletons. This clonotype was seen many times. Its antigen is still unknown. In germline, CDR1 is DFQATT, CDR2 SNEGSKA (reference sequence). There are 15 residues in the CDR3. V lost 3 bases and J 3 bases, leaving 15 bases between the germline ends. These same records also appear under a second study, on yellow fever vaccine responses in identical twins. Per that paper: Reportedly, the response of twins' T cells to the vaccine seemed partly convergent, partly personalized.

This chain joins TRBV20-1 and TRBJ2-1; no definite D call. What was sequenced was PBMCs. This receptor was obtained from a woman aged 18-35 years in good health. CDR3 in amino acids: CSARFVRADYNEQFF. CDR3 DNA sequence: TGCAGTGCTAGGTTCGTACGGGCGGACTACAATGAGCAGTTCTTC.